One sample yielded the 13 T cell receptor beta chains listed below, sequenced in a study of blood T cells in healthy people across ages. The authors ran a second PCR of about 7 to 11 cycles using a sample-barcoded 5' primer and a J-beta primer mix. TCRdb re-called the 5' RACE reads with MiXCR, one entry per CDR3 protein. The sample carries hundreds of thousands of distinct CDR3 sequences, 47% recorded once. Material: blood. The origin of the receptors is a man aged 80 or over in good health.

This chain connects TRBV7-2 to TRBJ2-3, with 7 bases that match TRBD1. The CDR3 has 16 amino acids. Germline loops: CDR1 SGHTA, CDR2 FQGNSA. V was clipped by 5 bases and J by 1 base; unmatched bases: 9. The CDR3 nucleotides are TGTGCCAGCAGCACCTCGACAGGGCTAGGCACAGATACGCAGTATTTT. Protein sequence: CASSTSTGLGTDTQYF.

This clonotype was seen ten or more times. The J gene is TRBJ2-3, the V gene TRBV29-1; tentative D call: TRBD1 (5 bases). The CDR3 runs to 14 residues. Per the germline V gene, CDR1 is SQVTM and CDR2 is ANQGSEA. With 3 bases removed from V and 0 bases from J, the gap between germline ends came to 10 bases. The chain's CDR3 is CSVELDTSTDTQYF. The CDR3 coding sequence is TGCAGCGTTGAGTTGGACACGAGCACAGATACGCAGTATTTT.

This clonotype was found a few times. This chain links TRBV6-6 with TRBJ2-5; 13 bases fit TRBD2. The CDR3 is made up of 17 amino acids. Germline V gene sequence: CDR1 MNHNY, CDR2 SVGAGI (reference sequence). V lost 7 bases to trimming and J lost 11 bases; unmatched junction nucleotides: 19. The CDR3 is CASTSGLAGTTYNEQYF. CDR3 nucleotides: TGTGCCAGCACCTCGGGACTAGCGGGAACGACCTACAATGAGCAGTACTTC.

This clonotype was observed once. The chain joins TRBV29-1 to TRBJ2-3; D perhaps matches TRBD1 (5 bases). The CDR3 runs to 14 residues. Trimming left V 1 base short and J 4 bases short, with 12 bases between. From germline, CDR1 is SQVTM and CDR2 ANQGSEA. CDR3 nucleotides: TGCAGCGTTGAAGGGACACGTAGTGCAGATACGCAGTATTTT. It yields the protein CSVEGTRSADTQYF.

This chain links TRBV20-1 with TRBJ1-1, with a weak D call TRBD1 (5 bases). CDR1 and CDR2 (germline): DFQATT, SNEGSKA (reference sequence). The V gene lost 4 bases and the J gene lost 0 bases, with 15 bases spanning the gap. This CDR3 has 15 residues. This chain's CDR3 is CSANLPPGVNTEAFF. The CDR3 DNA reads TGCAGTGCTAATCTCCCACCGGGGGTGAACACTGAAGCTTTCTTT.

This chain connects TRBV7-2 to TRBJ2-4; TRBD2 matches 8 bases. The J call is uncertain, as TRBJ2-7 better fits the DNA end. The CDR3 runs 14 residues. In germline, CDR1 is SGHTA, CDR2 FQGNSA. The CDR3 here is CASTREGGIYEQYF. The CDR3 bases are TGTGCCAGCACCCGGGAGGGAGGGATCTACGAGCAGTACTTC.

V and J are TRBV29-1 and TRBJ2-1; unclear D gene. The CDR3 consists of 11 residues. Germline loops: CDR1 SQVTM, CDR2 ANQGSEA. V was pared by 7 bases and J by 5 bases, with 9 bases between. The CDR3 is CSANVNNEQFF. The CDR3 region has the DNA TGCAGCGCGAACGTAAACAATGAGCAGTTCTTC.

For this clonotype: This may be a read error: a much more frequent sequence differs by one nucleotide. The genes are TRBV6-5 and TRBJ2-6; D is ambiguous. The V end was cut by 7 bases, the J end by 2 bases, with 9 bases between. CDR3 length: 14 residues. Germline V CDR1 and CDR2: MNHEY, SVGAGI. DNA for the CDR3: TGTGCCAGCACCGCGATGACTGGGGCCAACGTCCTGACTTTC. Protein product: CASTAMTGANVLTF.

The V gene is TRBV27, the J gene TRBJ1-2; 8 nucleotides line up with TRBD1. The V gene's germline CDR1 is MNHEY and CDR2 SMNVEV (reference sequence). The CDR3 sequence is 14 residues long. With 8 bases clipped from V and 7 bases from J, the junction kept 12 bases outside the gene matches. The CDR3 sequence is CASGIISGGGGYTF. CDR3 sequence (DNA): TGTGCCAGCGGAATAATTTCAGGGGGCGGTGGCTACACCTTC.

The V and J genes are TRBV13 and TRBJ2-3; D is possibly TRBD1 or TRBD2 (6 bases each). The germline V and J ends were trimmed by 1 base and 5 bases, with 10 bases remaining between them. The CDR3 consists of 14 residues. Germline CDR1 reads PRHDT; CDR2 reads FYEKMQ (reference sequence). CDR3 loop: CASSLARGGDTQYF. CDR3 bases: TGTGCCAGCAGCTTAGCCAGGGGAGGAGATACGCAGTATTTT. The entire variable domain, with the rest obtained from reference TRBV13 and TRBJ2-3, is as follows: AAGVIQSPRHLIKEKRETATLKCYPIPRHDTVYWYQQGPGQDPQFLISFYEKMQSDKGSIPDRFSAQQFSDYHSELNMSSLELGDSALYFCASSLARGGDTQYFGPGTRLTVL.

This clonotype has just a few counts. The chain joins TRBV6-1 to TRBJ2-5; D gene unclear. Trimming took 2 bases from V and 2 from J, leaving 9 bases between them. Germline lookup yields CDR1 MNHNS and CDR2 SASEGT. The CDR3 has 14 amino acids. DNA for the CDR3: TGTGCCAGCAGTGAAAAAAGAACTCAAGAGACCCAGTACTTC. Encoded protein: CASSEKRTQETQYF.

The chain couples TRBV25-1 to TRBJ2-6; D gene unclear. Between the trimmed V and J ends, which lost 7 bases and 4 bases, there was a span of 5 bases. The CDR3 has 12 residues. Per the germline V gene, CDR1 is MGHDK and CDR2 is SYGVNS. The CDR3 spells CASTRGANVLTF. CDR3 nucleotides: TGTGCCAGCACTAGGGGGGCCAACGTCCTGACTTTC.

The chain employs TRBV29-1 and TRBJ2-1; 10 bases map to TRBD2. With 5 bases clipped from V and 6 bases from J, the junction kept 4 bases outside the gene matches. The CDR3 extends over 13 amino acids. Germline V gene data show CDR1 as SQVTM and CDR2 as ANQGSEA. The CDR3 coding sequence is TGCAGCGTTAAGGGACTAGCGAGCAATGAGCAGTTCTTC. Amino acids: CSVKGLASNEQFF.